What follows are 16 T cell receptor beta chains derived from one specimen sequenced in a study of cytomegalovirus exposure and HLA in healthy donors. Sequenced by immunoSEQ multiplex PCR; TCRdb stores in-frame clones only, minus some. The data hold some 140,000 clones, with just under 85% observed a single time. Sequencing input: PBMCs. Receptor source: a woman in her 30s in good health and CMV-seronegative.

The chain uses TRBV7-2 and TRBJ1-1, with TRBD1 matching over 7 bases. The junction had 6 bases not matched to a gene; V was cut back by 1 base and J by 1 base. This CDR3 is built from 16 residues. Germline values: CDR1 SGHTA, CDR2 FQGNSA. For the CDR3, the DNA is TGTGCCAGCAGCTTAGAATCACAGGGGAGGAACACTGAAGCTTTCTTT. Its translation is CASSLESQGRNTEAFF.

The gene calls are TRBV5-6 and TRBJ1-2; TRBD1 matches 9 bases. Trimming cost V 4 bases and J 7 bases; bases outside gene matches: 8. Germline loops: CDR1 SGHDT, CDR2 YYEEEE. CDR3 size: 14 residues. The DNA for the CDR3 is TGTGCCAGCAGCAGATACAGGGGGCTGTTTGGCTACACCTTC. This codes for CASSRYRGLFGYTF.

The chain recombines TRBV28 with TRBJ1-6; TRBD1 matches at 11 bases. With 6 bases clipped from V and 10 bases from J, the junction kept 8 bases outside the gene matches. This CDR3 is built from 15 residues. CDR1 is MDHEN, CDR2 SYDVKM, per germline. CDR3 nucleotide sequence: TGTGCCAGCAGCCCAGGACAGGGGGCGAACTCACCCCTCCACTTT. Translating gives CASSPGQGANSPLHF. Full variable domain (missing parts from reference TRBV28 and TRBJ1-6): DVKVTQSSRYLVKRTGEKVFLECVQDMDHENMFWYRQDPGLGLRLIYFSYDVKMKEKGDIPEGYSVSREKKERFSLILESASTNQTSMYLCASSPGQGANSPLHFGNGTRLTVT.

The chain couples TRBV7-3 to TRBJ1-1, with TRBD1 identical over 7 bases. Germline V gene sequence: CDR1 SGHTA, CDR2 FQGTGA. J was trimmed by 4 bases and V by 4 bases; bases with no gene match: 12. The CDR3 consists of 16 residues. The CDR3 DNA sequence: TGTGCCAGCAGCTCCCAGGGGGGTCTGATTGGCACTGAAGCTTTCTTT. It encodes CASSSQGGLIGTEAFF.

The count of this clone is one. V and J are TRBV5-4 and TRBJ2-3; unclear D gene. V was shortened by 4 bases and J by 2 bases, with 8 bases between the two germline ends. The CDR3 has 13 amino acids. Germline assignment: CDR1 SGHNT and CDR2 YYREEE (reference sequence). The CDR3 coding sequence is TGTGCCAGCAGCCCCCCGTACACAGATACGCAGTATTTT. Translated, it gives CASSPPYTDTQYF.

The genes are TRBV27 and TRBJ1-2; D might be TRBD1 (6 bases). V was trimmed by 5 bases and J by 5 bases, leaving 9 bases between them. Germline-derived CDR1 and CDR2 are MNHEY and SMNVEV (reference sequence). This CDR3 spans 12 amino acids. The CDR3 protein is CASSNREYGYTF. The CDR3, as DNA: TGTGCCAGCAGTAACAGGGAATATGGCTACACCTTC.

The rearrangement links TRBV4-1 to TRBJ1-2, with D hard to call. This CDR3 is built from 14 residues. CDR1 and CDR2 from the germline V gene are MGHRA and YSYEKL. Deletions cut 4 bases from V and 7 bases from J, with 16 bases between. Here the CDR3 reads CASSLADRGAGYTF. The CDR3 bases are TGCGCCAGCAGCCTAGCCGATAGAGGCGCTGGCTACACCTTC.

The rearrangement links TRBV2 to TRBJ2-1; a weak D match, TRBD2 (6 bases). From germline, CDR1 is SNHLY and CDR2 FYNNEI. This CDR3 region has 13 residues. Trimming shortened V by 8 bases and J by 4 bases, and 12 bases separated the two germline ends. The CDR3 sequence is CASLAGTYNEQFF. DNA for the CDR3: TGTGCCAGCCTGGCGGGGACTTACAATGAGCAGTTCTTC.

The sample holds one count of this clone. The chain links TRBV6-1 to TRBJ1-1, with a possible D match to TRBD1 (6 bases). Germline V CDR1 and CDR2: MNHNS, SASEGT. V was pared by 7 bases and J by 3 bases, with 15 bases between. The CDR3 sequence is 14 residues long. In DNA form, the CDR3 reads TGTGCCAGCACCACCCGGGGGGCCCACACTGAAGCTTTCTTT. Translating it yields CASTTRGAHTEAFF.

This chain joins TRBV28 and TRBJ1-4; D is undetermined. The CDR3 covers 15 residues. Germline V gives CDR1 MDHEN, CDR2 SYDVKM. V shed 5 bases and J shed 0 bases, with 10 bases lying between them. This chain's CDR3 is CASSGEVATNEKLFF. CDR3 coding DNA: TGTGCCAGCAGTGGTGAGGTAGCAACTAATGAAAAACTGTTTTTT.

The chain links TRBV2 to TRBJ1-2, with D tentatively TRBD1 (5 bases). V gave up 2 bases and J gave up 4 bases, with 14 bases separating them. The CDR3 covers 15 residues. CDR1 SNHLY and CDR2 FYNNEI come from the germline V gene. The CDR3 DNA reads TGTGCCAGCAGTGAATCGAACAGGCCGACCTATGGCTACACCTTC. This translates into CASSESNRPTYGYTF. The full variable domain, in which reference TRBV2 and TRBJ1-2 provide the parts outside the CDR3, is EPEVTQTPSHQVTQMGQEVILRCVPISNHLYFYWYRQILGQKVEFLVSFYNNEISEKSEIFDDQFSVERPDGSNFTLKIRSTKLEDSAMYFCASSESNRPTYGYTFGSGTRLTVV.

The chain links TRBV7-2 to TRBJ2-7; maybe TRBD1 (5 bases). Trimming removed 8 bases from V and 2 bases from J, with 13 bases in between. Germline V gene data show CDR1 as SGHTA and CDR2 as FQGNSA. CDR3 length equals 13 residues. The CDR3 coding sequence is TGTGCCAGCGGTCAGGGCACTGCCTACGAGCAGTACTTC. It codes for CASGQGTAYEQYF.

The chain employs TRBV5-1 and TRBJ1-1, with D uncertain. Germline CDR1 SGHRS, CDR2 YFSETQ. The CDR3 is 13 residues long. The ends were cut back, 4 bases at V and 0 bases at J, with 7 bases in the middle. The CDR3 region is CASSNTVNTEAFF. The CDR3 nucleotides are TGCGCCAGCAGCAACACAGTGAACACTGAAGCTTTCTTT.

The chain recombines TRBV5-1 with TRBJ2-4; 8 nucleotides line up with TRBD1. CDR3 size: 15 residues. Germline-derived CDR1 and CDR2 are SGHRS and YFSETQ. Trimming removed 0 bases from V and 7 bases from J; junction bases left unmatched: 6. The CDR3 DNA sequence: TGCGCCAGCAGCTTGGGACAGGGGAATTTCAACATTCAGTACTTC. Encoded protein: CASSLGQGNFNIQYF.

J is TRBJ2-3 and V is TRBV10-3; the D gene is possibly TRBD2 (6 bases). The germline V gene has CDR1 ENHRY and CDR2 SYGVKD. V gave up 6 bases and J gave up 2 bases, with 12 bases separating them. The CDR3 has 14 amino acids. The CDR3 sequence is CAIRATGVTDTQYF. Here the CDR3 DNA reads TGTGCCATCAGGGCTACGGGGGTCACAGATACGCAGTATTTT.

The chain couples TRBV29-1 to TRBJ2-7, with D maybe TRBD1 (6 bases). The ends were cut back, 6 bases at V and 6 bases at J, with 15 bases in the middle. The CDR3 covers 12 residues. Germline assignment: CDR1 SQVTM and CDR2 ANQGSEA. The CDR3 DNA is TGCAGCGTAGTCAGGGGTGTAGGCGAGCAGTACTTC. Its translation is CSVVRGVGEQYF.